A selection of T cell receptor beta chains follows, all from one sample in a study of beta chain features in type 1 diabetes. The protocol was immunoSEQ multiplex PCR, while the TCRdb copy is restricted to in-frame clones and leaves out a portion. This sample has around 500,000 clones, with over 9.5% found just once. The sample was naive CD4+ T cells from blood. These receptors were taken from a woman between 18 and 29 years old in good health. The CDR3 runs from the conserved cysteine through the conserved F or W. The order of the fields is D gene, V gene, J gene, clone size, CDR3 length, CDR3 protein, CDR3 DNA. A D gene is named only where the DNA matches it firmly. Some rows have no size entry. The others give once, few or many, or a class for an expanded clone.

TRBD1	TRBV18	TRBJ1-1	-	13	CASSRDRETEAFF	TGTGCCAGCTCACGAGACAGGGAAACTGAAGCTTTCTTT
TRBD2	TRBV4-3	TRBJ2-3	-	16	CASSQHTSGAGDTQYF	TGCGCCAGCAGCCAACATACTAGCGGGGCGGGGGATACGCAGTATTTT
-	TRBV29-1	TRBJ2-3	-	16	CSVGRWGIKGTDTQYF	TGCAGCGTTGGAAGGTGGGGGATCAAGGGCACAGATACGCAGTATTTT
-	TRBV4-1	TRBJ2-1	-	17	CASSQGRVEPSYNEQFF	TGCGCCAGCAGCCAAGGGAGGGTAGAACCCTCCTACAATGAGCAGTTCTTC
-	TRBV9	TRBJ2-3	-	17	CASSVLGKSGDTDTQYF	TGTGCCAGCAGCGTCCTGGGTAAAAGTGGGGACACAGATACGCAGTATTTT
-	TRBV30	TRBJ2-5	few	12	CAWSVPARTQYF	TGTGCCTGGAGTGTACCCGCCAGGACCCAGTACTTC
-	TRBV7-2	TRBJ2-2	-	16	CASSHNAVTNTGELFF	TGTGCCAGCTCCCATAACGCAGTTACGAACACCGGGGAGCTGTTTTTT
-	TRBV13	TRBJ2-6	few	16	CASSFWGPAGANVLTF	TGTGCCAGCAGCTTTTGGGGTCCTGCGGGGGCCAACGTCCTGACTTTC
-	TRBV10-3	TRBJ2-3	-	14	CAISESGGTFTQYF	TGTGCCATCAGTGAGTCAGGTGGGACCTTTACGCAGTATTTT
-	TRBV7-2	TRBJ1-5	-	14	CASEAQPHNQPQHF	TGTGCCAGCGAGGCCCAGCCCCACAATCAGCCCCAGCATTTT
TRBD1	TRBV29-1	TRBJ1-2	-	12	CSAHRGYSGYTF	TGCAGCGCCCACAGGGGGTATAGTGGCTACACCTTC
-	TRBV5-6	TRBJ1-1	-	13	CASNLGLNTEAFF	TGTGCCAGCAACCTTGGCCTGAACACTGAAGCTTTCTTT
-	TRBV4-3	TRBJ2-1	few	14	CATQKGPLDNEQFF	TGCGCCACCCAGAAGGGACCCTTGGACAATGAGCAGTTCTTC
TRBD1	TRBV4-1	TRBJ2-5	-	16	CASSQPRRGHQETQYF	TGCGCCAGCAGCCAACCTCGCAGGGGGCACCAAGAGACCCAGTACTTC
-	TRBV7-2	TRBJ1-1	-	14	CASSLGLMNTEAFF	TGTGCCAGCAGCTTAGGGCTGATGAACACTGAAGCTTTCTTT
TRBD1	TRBV4-3	TRBJ2-3	-	16	CASSLKRDRERDTQYF	TGCGCCAGCAGCCTCAAAAGGGACAGGGAGCGAGATACGCAGTATTTT
-	TRBV9	TRBJ2-3	-	14	CASSARGPSDTQYF	TGTGCCAGCAGCGCCCGTGGCCCCTCAGATACGCAGTATTTT
-	TRBV7-3	TRBJ1-1	-	12	CASSLAGTEAFF	TGTGCCAGCAGCTTAGCAGGGACTGAAGCTTTCTTT
-	TRBV19	TRBJ2-7	-	13	CASSNLGRYEQYF	TGTGCCAGTAGTAATCTGGGGAGATACGAGCAGTACTTC
-	TRBV28	TRBJ2-2	-	15	CASSPVSPMAGELFF	TGTGCCAGCAGCCCGGTCTCGCCGATGGCCGGGGAGCTGTTTTTT
-	TRBV7-9	TRBJ1-2	-	14	CASSLEASNYGYTF	TGTGCCAGCAGCTTAGAGGCCAGTAACTATGGCTACACCTTC
-	TRBV7-9	TRBJ2-7	-	12	CASSLGADGQYF	TGTGCCAGCAGCTTGGGGGCCGACGGGCAGTACTTC
-	TRBV4-1	TRBJ1-1	-	15	CASSLRTERDTEAFF	TGCGCCAGCAGCCTACGGACAGAACGGGACACTGAAGCTTTCTTT
TRBD1	TRBV9	TRBJ2-1	-	15	CASSVAGDSYNEQFF	TGTGCCAGCAGCGTAGCCGGGGACAGTTACAATGAGCAGTTCTTC
TRBD1	TRBV29-1	TRBJ2-7	few	11	CSAAGGREQYF	TGCAGCGCTGCAGGGGGCAGGGAGCAGTACTTC
TRBD1	TRBV9	TRBJ2-2	-	15	CASSARDRFTGELFF	TGTGCCAGCAGCGCAAGGGACAGGTTCACCGGGGAGCTGTTTTTT
-	TRBV5-1	TRBJ1-1	-	12	CASSVMGTEAFF	TGCGCCAGCAGCGTGATGGGCACTGAAGCTTTCTTT
-	TRBV5-1	TRBJ1-2	-	11	CASSLDGGYTF	TGCGCCAGCAGCTTGGACGGGGGCTACACCTTC
-	TRBV29-1	TRBJ1-2	-	12	CSAPSRGSGYTF	TGCAGCGCACCATCTAGGGGGTCTGGCTACACCTTC
-	TRBV19	TRBJ2-3	few	16	CASSIGSGANTDTQYF	TGTGCCAGTAGTATCGGGAGTGGGGCTAACACAGATACGCAGTATTTT
TRBD1	TRBV9	TRBJ1-5	-	15	CASSVEGALNQPQHF	TGTGCCAGCAGCGTAGAGGGGGCCCTTAATCAGCCCCAGCATTTT
TRBD2	TRBV6-9	TRBJ2-5	-	17	CASIPPGERGDQETQYF	TGTGCCAGCATCCCCCCCGGGGAGCGGGGGGACCAAGAGACCCAGTACTTC
-	TRBV15	TRBJ2-7	few	13	CATSRVGPYEQYF	TGTGCCACCAGCAGAGTAGGGCCCTACGAGCAGTACTTC
TRBD1	TRBV9	TRBJ2-2	few	16	CASSPRTGGSPGELFF	TGTGCCAGCAGCCCCCGGACAGGGGGCTCCCCTGGGGAGCTGTTTTTT
-	TRBV21-1	TRBJ2-5	few	18	CASSGRGTSGARQETQYF	TGTGCCAGCAGCGGGCGGGGAACTAGCGGGGCAAGACAAGAGACCCAGTACTTC
TRBD1	TRBV7-3	TRBJ1-1	few	15	CASRLDRASNTEAFF	TGTGCCAGCAGGTTGGACAGGGCATCGAACACTGAAGCTTTCTTT
-	TRBV29-1	TRBJ2-1	many	10	CSVGSDEQFF	TGCAGCGTTGGTAGCGATGAGCAGTTCTTC
-	TRBV29-1	TRBJ1-1	few	12	CSVTRGNTEAFF	TGCAGCGTTACCCGAGGTAACACTGAAGCTTTCTTT
-	TRBV7-2	TRBJ1-2	-	13	CASSRQALFGYTF	TGTGCCAGCAGCCGACAGGCGCTTTTTGGCTACACCTTC
TRBD2	TRBV11-3	TRBJ2-1	-	15	CASAKTAGGLYEQFF	TGTGCCAGCGCGAAAACAGCGGGAGGTTTGTATGAGCAGTTCTTC
-	TRBV5-6	TRBJ1-1	-	16	CASSLDMGLTITEAFF	TGTGCCAGCAGCTTGGATATGGGGCTGACGATCACTGAAGCTTTCTTT
-	TRBV5-6	TRBJ1-5	few	16	CASSLWGQPSNQPQHF	TGTGCCAGCAGCTTGTGGGGGCAGCCTAGCAATCAGCCCCAGCATTTT